These 23 T cell receptor beta chains originate from one sample sequenced in a study of cytomegalovirus exposure and HLA in healthy donors. Vbeta (60) and Jbeta (13) primers were used in the PCR. Sequencing used immunoSEQ multiplex PCR; TCRdb keeps in-frame clones, though not all of them. The sample lists some 150,000 clones; 87% were seen once. Sequencing was carried out using PBMCs. The origin of the receptors is a woman under 40 in good health and CMV-seronegative.

This clone was counted a single time. No conserved phenylalanine or tryptophan is present at the end of the CDR3, so a read error is the likely explanation. The rearrangement joins TRBV6-5 to TRBJ1-6; D is possibly TRBD1 (6 bases). The germline CDR1 and CDR2 sequences are MNHEY and SVGAGI. Trimming removed 0 bases from V and 7 bases from J, with 13 bases in between. This CDR3 is 16 amino acids long. CDR3 in DNA: TGTGCCAGCAGTTACTCGACGAGGGGGTGGAATTCACCCCTCCACGTT. Protein: CASSYSTRGWNSPLHV.

J is TRBJ2-2 and V is TRBV25-1, with D possibly being TRBD2 (5 bases). The V end was cut by 7 bases, the J end by 2 bases, with 8 bases between. The CDR3 totals 13 residues. Germline CDR1 MGHDK, CDR2 SYGVNS. DNA of the CDR3: TGTGCCAGCAATCGGGAAAACACCGGGGAGCTGTTTTTT. This sequence encodes CASNRENTGELFF.

The V call is TRBV6-6, the J call TRBJ1-1; 11 bases align to TRBD1. V was pared by 7 bases and J by 6 bases, with 10 bases of the junction left unmatched. This CDR3 has 15 residues. CDR1 MNHNY and CDR2 SVGAGI come from the germline V gene (reference sequence). The CDR3 is CASTRGQGVSAEAFF. The CDR3 DNA is TGTGCCAGCACCCGGGGACAGGGGGTTTCGGCTGAAGCTTTCTTT.

CDR3 DNA sequence: TGCGCCAGCAGCCCCGGACAGGGGTATGATGAAAAACTGTTTTTT. Protein product: CASSPGQGYDEKLFF. The chain employs TRBV10-2 and TRBJ1-4; TRBD1 aligns across 9 bases. CDR3 length: 15 amino acids. Per the germline V gene, CDR1 is WSHSY and CDR2 is SAAADI. V lost 6 bases to trimming and J lost 6 bases; unmatched junction nucleotides: 8.

This clone was picked up a small number of times. The chain links TRBV5-6 to TRBJ1-2; possibly TRBD1 for D (5 bases). In germline, CDR1 is SGHDT, CDR2 YYEEEE. The V and J ends lost 4 bases and 2 bases respectively, with 12 bases between them. The CDR3 runs to 14 residues. The chain's CDR3 is CASSAGTLNYGYTF. The CDR3 DNA reads TGTGCCAGCAGCGCGGGGACGCTAAACTATGGCTACACCTTC.

V is TRBV2 and J is TRBJ2-2, with unresolved D. Looked up from germline, CDR1 is SNHLY and CDR2 is FYNNEI. The CDR3 has 13 residues. With 4 bases removed from V and 0 bases from J, the gap between germline ends came to 3 bases. CDR3 region: CASSATNTGELFF. The CDR3 region has the DNA TGTGCCAGCAGTGCTACGAACACCGGGGAGCTGTTTTTT.

The chain couples TRBV15 to TRBJ2-1; TRBD1 is a possible D gene (6 bases). V was shortened by 1 base and J by 1 base, with 11 bases between the two germline ends. This CDR3 is built from 16 residues. The germline CDR1 and CDR2 sequences are LNHNV and YYDKDF (reference sequence). The CDR3 here is CATSRVRTASYNEQFF. The DNA for the CDR3 is TGTGCCACCAGCAGAGTTCGGACAGCATCCTACAATGAGCAGTTCTTC. The full variable domain, completed using reference TRBV15 and TRBJ2-1, is DAMVIQNPRYQVTQFGKPVTLSCSQTLNHNVMYWYQQKSSQAPKLLFHYYDKDFNNEADTPDNFQSRRPNTSFCFLDIRSPGLGDTAMYLCATSRVRTASYNEQFFGPGTRLTVL.

This clone was counted only a few times. The chain combines TRBV5-4 with TRBJ2-7; no clear D. Germline CDR1 SGHNT, CDR2 YYREEE (reference sequence). The germline V and J ends were trimmed by 0 bases and 2 bases, with 6 bases remaining between them. This CDR3 is 13 amino acids long. DNA for the CDR3: TGTGCCAGCAGCTTGGACAGTCCCTACGAGCAGTACTTC. Translating it yields CASSLDSPYEQYF.

J is TRBJ1-6 and V is TRBV7-9; tentative D call: TRBD1 (5 bases). CDR3 size: 14 residues. V lost 1 base, J lost 7 bases, and 8 bases lay in between. Germline values: CDR1 SEHNR, CDR2 FQNEAQ (reference sequence). CDR3 bases: TGTGCCAGCAGCTTAGAGGGGAAGAATTCACCCCTCCACTTT. Translated, it gives CASSLEGKNSPLHF.

The rearrangement uses TRBV19 and TRBJ2-7; D is ambiguous. Trimming took 0 bases from V and 2 from J, leaving 17 bases between them. Germline CDR1 reads LNHDA; CDR2 reads SQIVND (reference sequence). The CDR3 length is 17 residues. The CDR3 protein is CASSIETSQLNPYEQYF. Written as DNA, the CDR3 is TGTGCCAGTAGTATAGAGACAAGTCAGTTGAATCCCTACGAGCAGTACTTC.

This chain uses TRBV19 with TRBJ2-1, with D hard to call. From germline, CDR1 is LNHDA and CDR2 SQIVND (reference sequence). V was clipped by 8 bases and J by 7 bases, with 12 bases between them. The CDR3 has 12 residues. CDR3 protein: CASARVGNEQFF. The CDR3 region has the DNA TGTGCCAGTGCACGGGTAGGTAATGAGCAGTTCTTC.

This sequence joins TRBV4-3 and TRBJ2-1; 12 bases map to TRBD1. Trimming cost V 0 bases and J 5 bases; bases outside gene matches: 5. Germline V gene lookup returns CDR1 LGHNA and CDR2 YSLEER. This CDR3 is 17 amino acids long. The CDR3 coding sequence is TGCGCCAGCAGCCAAGATACGGGACAGGGGGCCAACAATGAGCAGTTCTTC. Protein product: CASSQDTGQGANNEQFF.

The chain couples TRBV15 to TRBJ1-1; D is perhaps TRBD1 (5 bases). The V gene lost 0 bases and the J gene lost 3 bases, with 14 bases spanning the gap. The length of the CDR3 is 16 residues. Germline CDR1 reads LNHNV; CDR2 reads YYDKDF (reference sequence). The CDR3 coding sequence is TGTGCCACCAGCAGAGAATACAGGTTTATGGACACTGAAGCTTTCTTT. It translates to CATSREYRFMDTEAFF.

The chain recombines TRBV19 with TRBJ2-5, with D maybe TRBD2 (6 bases). Germline assignment: CDR1 LNHDA and CDR2 SQIVND (reference sequence). The ends were cut back, 7 bases at V and 5 bases at J, with 8 bases in the middle. This CDR3 region has 11 residues. The CDR3 coding sequence is TGTGCCAGTAAGGCGGGGGAGACCCAGTACTTC. This encodes CASKAGETQYF.

The rearrangement joins TRBV7-9 to TRBJ2-3; 7 bases match TRBD1. This CDR3 contains 13 residues. With 5 bases clipped from V and 5 bases from J, the junction kept 4 bases outside the gene matches. Germline V gene data show CDR1 as SEHNR and CDR2 as FQNEAQ (reference sequence). The CDR3 reads CASSQAGGDTQYF. The CDR3 DNA sequence: TGTGCCAGCAGCCAAGCAGGGGGAGATACGCAGTATTTT.

This clone was recorded a few times. The chain is built from TRBV5-1 and TRBJ1-1; D not certain. The ends were cut back, 1 base at V and 0 bases at J, with 16 bases in the middle. The CDR3 consists of 17 residues. CDR1 is SGHRS, CDR2 YFSETQ, per germline. CDR3 residues: CASSLLPGSNMNTEAFF. The CDR3 DNA sequence: TGCGCCAGCAGCTTGCTCCCCGGGAGCAACATGAACACTGAAGCTTTCTTT.

This chain uses TRBV29-1 with TRBJ1-5; D gene unclear. V lost 6 bases and J 2 bases, leaving 11 bases between the germline ends. The CDR3 contains 13 residues. Germline V gene lookup returns CDR1 SQVTM and CDR2 ANQGSEA. CDR3 DNA sequence: TGCAGCGTAGGTCGGGATGGCAATCAGCCCCAGCATTTT. It specifies CSVGRDGNQPQHF.

V and J are TRBV5-1 and TRBJ2-1, with D maybe TRBD2 (7 bases). The V end was cut by 0 bases, the J end by 8 bases, with 21 bases between. Germline V CDR1 and CDR2: SGHRS, YFSETQ. The CDR3 extends over 17 amino acids. The CDR3: CASSLGALGGAMDEQFF. The CDR3 coding sequence is TGCGCCAGCAGCTTGGGAGCCCTGGGGGGGGCTATGGATGAGCAGTTCTTC.

The rearrangement joins TRBV19 to TRBJ2-7, with D possibly matching TRBD2 (5 bases). Deletions cut 3 bases from V and 3 bases from J, with 9 bases between. Germline V lookup: CDR1 LNHDA, CDR2 SQIVND (reference sequence). CDR3 length: 13 residues. The CDR3: CASSIDRDYEQYF. In nucleotides, the CDR3 is TGTGCCAGTAGTATTGACCGGGACTACGAGCAGTACTTC.

The chain uses TRBV11-1 and TRBJ2-7; 11 bases are shared with TRBD2. From germline, CDR1 is SGHAT and CDR2 FQDESV (reference sequence). This CDR3 contains 16 residues. With 0 bases clipped from V and 4 bases from J, the junction kept 5 bases outside the gene matches. The DNA of the CDR3 is TGTGCCAGCAGCTTAGCGACTAGCGGGATTGCTTACGAGCAGTACTTC. It encodes CASSLATSGIAYEQYF. Combining the CDR3 with reference TRBV11-1 and TRBJ2-7 gives the whole variable domain EAEVAQSPRYKITEKSQAVAFWCDPISGHATLYWYRQILGQGPELLVQFQDESVVDDSQLPKDRFSAERLKGVDSTLKIQPAELGDSAMYLCASSLATSGIAYEQYFGPGTRLTVT.

The genes are TRBV5-4 and TRBJ2-7, with 8 nucleotides matching TRBD2. There are 14 residues in the CDR3. The germline gives CDR1 SGHNT, CDR2 YYREEE (reference sequence). The ends lost 0 bases at V and 6 bases at J; junction bases unmatched: 5. The CDR3 is CASSLGSGESEQYF. The CDR3 nucleotides are TGTGCCAGCAGCTTGGGTAGCGGGGAAAGCGAGCAGTACTTC.

The chain links TRBV2 to TRBJ1-1; D is possibly TRBD1 (6 bases). CDR1 is SNHLY and CDR2 is FYNNEI in the germline V gene. The CDR3 loop spans 11 amino acids. V was pared by 6 bases and J by 10 bases, with 12 bases between. CDR3 protein: CASSPGQSAFF. In nucleotides, the CDR3 is TGTGCCAGCAGCCCTGGACAGTCAGCTTTCTTT.

On this clone: Other nucleotide sequences in the sample specify the same CDR3. The chain has TRBV5-1 and TRBJ2-3, with D unclear. Germline lookup yields CDR1 SGHRS and CDR2 YFSETQ. The CDR3 spans 16 residues. The germline V and J ends were trimmed by 0 bases and 1 base, with 12 bases remaining between them. The CDR3 DNA reads as TGCGCCAGCAGCTTGGAGCTGGCAGGCGGCACAGATACGCAGTATTTT. Its protein product is CASSLELAGGTDTQYF.